The next 25 T cell receptor beta chains were all read from a single sample in a study of shared clonotypes between healthy human individuals. The repertoire was sequenced with immunoSEQ multiplex PCR; TCRdb's copy has only in-frame clones and lacks some. This sample yields roughly 850,000 clones, of which about 96% are seen a single time; around 0.21% belongs to the top ten. Naive CD8 isolation took CD45RO-negative cells positively selected for CCR7 and excluded terminally differentiated effector memory CD45RA+ cells. Sequencing was done on a sample of naive CD8+ T cells sorted from blood. All receptors come from a man aged 30 to 45 in good health.

The chain links TRBV28 to TRBJ2-7, with 12 positions matching TRBD2. CDR3 size: 19 residues. V was pared by 4 bases and J by 2 bases, with 15 bases of the junction left unmatched. Germline V CDR1 and CDR2: MDHEN, SYDVKM. CDR3 residues: CASSYSDRKRTSGAYEQYF. CDR3 coding DNA: TGTGCCAGCAGTTACTCGGACAGGAAAAGGACTAGCGGGGCCTACGAGCAGTACTTC.

This sequence joins TRBV19 and TRBJ2-5; no clear D gene. Trimming pared 4 bases from V and 2 bases from J, leaving 8 bases between. CDR3 length: 13 amino acids. Per germline, CDR1 LNHDA and CDR2 SQIVND (reference sequence). DNA of the CDR3: TGTGCCAGTAGTACGTGGGGTCAAGAGACCCAGTACTTC. Amino acid sequence: CASSTWGQETQYF.

V is TRBV9 and J is TRBJ1-5; no firm D call. Trimming took 1 base from V and 0 from J, leaving 8 bases between them. This CDR3 is built from 15 residues. Germline CDR1 reads SGDLS; CDR2 reads YYNGEE. The CDR3 here is CASSVWGDSNQPQHF. The CDR3 bases are TGTGCCAGCAGCGTATGGGGAGATAGCAATCAGCCCCAGCATTTT.

The chain links TRBV7-8 to TRBJ2-5; D perhaps matches TRBD1 (6 bases). Deletions cut 5 bases from V and 7 bases from J, with 17 bases between. CDR1 is SGHVS and CDR2 is FQNEAQ in the germline V gene. This CDR3 contains 14 residues. CDR3 loop: CASSQGPGAGTQYF. CDR3 bases: TGTGCCAGCAGCCAGGGACCAGGGGCAGGGACCCAGTACTTC.

This chain uses TRBV28 with TRBJ2-6; 7 nucleotides match TRBD1. Germline loops: CDR1 MDHEN, CDR2 SYDVKM. This CDR3 comprises 18 residues. The junction had 14 bases not matched to a gene; V was cut back by 5 bases and J by 4 bases. The chain's CDR3 is CASSRQMTGSLGANVLTF. The CDR3 nucleotides are TGTGCCAGCAGTCGACAAATGACAGGGTCACTCGGGGCCAACGTCCTGACTTTC.

The rearrangement links TRBV14 to TRBJ1-2; maybe TRBD1 (5 bases). The germline gives CDR1 SGHDN, CDR2 FVKESK. The CDR3 is 14 amino acids. Trimming took off 2 bases at V and 0 bases at J, with 7 bases between the two ends. The CDR3 protein is CASSQRGTNYGYTF. CDR3 nucleotide sequence: TGTGCCAGCAGCCAAAGGGGTACTAACTATGGCTACACCTTC.

Notes on this clone: The same CDR3 is also encoded by other DNA sequences in this sample. This CDR3 reads CASSLARETQYF. In DNA form, the CDR3 reads TGTGCCAGCAGCTTGGCGAGAGAGACCCAGTACTTC. This chain connects TRBV7-9 to TRBJ2-5, with unresolved D. V lost 3 bases, J lost 4 bases, and 6 bases lay in between. The CDR3 covers 12 residues. Germline lookup yields CDR1 SEHNR and CDR2 FQNEAQ (reference sequence).

This clone appeared a few times. The CDR3 protein is CASSLYGTSGRREQYF. The CDR3 DNA reads as TGTGCCAGCAGCTTGTACGGTACTAGCGGGAGACGGGAGCAGTACTTC. The V and J genes are TRBV5-4 and TRBJ2-7; 11 positions agree with TRBD2. V dropped 1 base and J dropped 7; count of bases not matched to a gene: 10. Germline CDR1 SGHNT, CDR2 YYREEE (reference sequence). The CDR3 totals 16 residues.

The chain uses TRBV27 and TRBJ2-7; weak D call: TRBD2 (5 bases). V lost 6 bases, J lost 4 bases, and 13 bases lay in between. Germline V gene lookup returns CDR1 MNHEY and CDR2 SMNVEV (reference sequence). This CDR3 is 13 amino acids long. The CDR3 bases are TGTGCCAGCAGCCGTTCCGAGGGATACGAGCAGTACTTC. It encodes CASSRSEGYEQYF.

The chain has TRBV9 and TRBJ2-3, with D possibly being TRBD2 (5 bases). The CDR3 is 16 amino acids. Germline V gene data show CDR1 as SGDLS and CDR2 as YYNGEE. Between the trimmed V and J ends, which lost 3 bases and 0 bases, there was a span of 14 bases. Written as DNA, the CDR3 is TGTGCCAGCAGCGGACATCGGGATCAAAGCACAGATACGCAGTATTTT. Translation: CASSGHRDQSTDTQYF.

This clone was seen only once. V is TRBV6-4 and J is TRBJ2-1, with 11 bases identical to TRBD2. The V and J ends lost 1 base and 7 bases, in that order; junction bases with no gene match: 0. The germline gives CDR1 MRHNA, CDR2 SNTAGT. The CDR3 loop spans 14 amino acids. CDR3 amino acids: CASSDLAGGNEQFF. The CDR3 nucleotides read TGTGCCAGCAGTGACTTAGCGGGAGGGAATGAGCAGTTCTTC.

The chain uses TRBV6-1 and TRBJ1-1; the D gene is possibly TRBD1 (5 bases). CDR3 size: 11 residues. The V gene lost 8 bases and the J gene lost 10 bases, with 14 bases spanning the gap. Germline CDR1 is MNHNS and CDR2 is SASEGT. The CDR3 loop reads CASQIGRGAFF. CDR3 nucleotides: TGTGCCAGCCAGATCGGGAGGGGAGCTTTCTTT.

The V call is TRBV29-1, the J call TRBJ2-7, with D tentatively TRBD2 (6 bases). The CDR3 length is 15 residues. Germline CDR1 SQVTM, CDR2 ANQGSEA. Trimming cost V 5 bases and J 1 base, with 18 bases left between them. CDR3 sequence reads: CSVLVSGDPSYEQYF. DNA of the CDR3: TGCAGCGTTCTTGTCTCGGGGGACCCGTCCTACGAGCAGTACTTC.

This clone was seen once. The rearrangement joins TRBV28 to TRBJ2-1; D perhaps matches TRBD1 (5 bases). CDR1 is MDHEN and CDR2 is SYDVKM in the germline V gene. The V end lost 7 bases, the J end lost 7 bases, and 14 bases lay between the germline ends. The CDR3 spans 13 residues. In DNA, the CDR3 is TGTGCCAGCATACCGACAGCCTGGAATGAGCAGTTCTTC. Translating gives CASIPTAWNEQFF.

The chain recombines TRBV5-4 with TRBJ2-1; D is unclear. The V gene's germline CDR1 is SGHNT and CDR2 YYREEE (reference sequence). V lost 4 bases and J lost 1, with 6 bases in between. The CDR3 contains 13 residues. In nucleotides, the CDR3 is TGTGCCAGCAGCCCAGAGTCCTACAATGAGCAGTTCTTC. It encodes CASSPESYNEQFF.

The chain links TRBV10-2 to TRBJ2-1; 13 positions agree with TRBD2. Germline assignment: CDR1 WSHSY and CDR2 SAAADI. V gave up 1 base and J gave up 10 bases; unmatched junction bases: 4. The CDR3 has 15 residues. Here the CDR3 DNA reads TGCGCCAGCAGTGAGTTACTAGCGGGAGGGTGGGAGCAGTTCTTC. Translating it yields CASSELLAGGWEQFF.

About this clone itself: The identical CDR3 is also encoded by other nucleotide sequences in the sample. V and J are TRBV13 and TRBJ2-7, with TRBD2 matching over 7 bases. With 5 bases clipped from V and 1 base from J, the junction kept 5 bases outside the gene matches. The germline V gene has CDR1 PRHDT and CDR2 FYEKMQ (reference sequence). This CDR3 region has 14 residues. CDR3 amino acids: CASSLGGRSYEQYF. CDR3 nucleotide sequence: TGTGCCAGCAGCCTGGGAGGGCGATCCTACGAGCAGTACTTC.

There are a few counts of this clone. The DNA of the CDR3 is TGTGCCAGCAGCTTGGGGTACAGAAGCAATCAGCCCCAGCATTTT. Encoded protein: CASSLGYRSNQPQHF. The chain combines TRBV5-5 with TRBJ1-5, with no clear D. V was cut by 0 bases and J by 1 base, with 8 bases left in between. CDR3 size: 15 residues. Germline V gene data show CDR1 as SGHKS and CDR2 as YYEKEE (reference sequence).

This chain joins TRBV6-5 and TRBJ2-1; 11 nucleotides align to TRBD2. CDR1 is MNHEY, CDR2 SVGAGI, per germline. The CDR3 length is 16 residues. V trimming: 4 bases; J trimming: 4 bases; junction bases outside the gene matches: 6. The CDR3 region has the DNA TGTGCCAGCAGTTCCATAACTAGCGGGAGTTACAATGAGCAGTTCTTC. Protein: CASSSITSGSYNEQFF.

J is TRBJ1-2 and V is TRBV7-3; D gene ambiguous. CDR1 and CDR2 from the germline V gene are SGHTA and FQGTGA. The CDR3 has 13 residues. Trimming shortened V by 2 bases and J by 8 bases, and 12 bases separated the two germline ends. CDR3 sequence (DNA): TGTGCCAGCAGCTTATTCTCCCGTGAGGGCTACACCTTC. Its translation is CASSLFSREGYTF.

This chain uses TRBV27 with TRBJ1-4; a weak D match, TRBD1 (5 bases). CDR3 length: 11 amino acids. Germline V gives CDR1 MNHEY, CDR2 SMNVEV (reference sequence). V was pared by 9 bases and J by 7 bases, with 9 bases between. The CDR3 DNA is TGTGCCAGTACAGGAGGTGAAAAACTGTTTTTT. This encodes CASTGGEKLFF.

V usage is TRBV4-1 and J usage is TRBJ2-7, with TRBD1 identical over 10 bases. This CDR3 has 16 residues. Germline V gene data show CDR1 as MGHRA and CDR2 as YSYEKL. V shed 4 bases and J 2 bases; nucleotides not matched to a gene: 8. The CDR3 nucleotides read TGCGCCAGCAGCCCCTACCCCGGGACAGGGGCCTACGAGCAGTACTTC. Encoded protein: CASSPYPGTGAYEQYF.

The chain is built from TRBV28 and TRBJ2-7, with D possibly being TRBD1 (6 bases). Germline V lookup: CDR1 MDHEN, CDR2 SYDVKM. The CDR3 is made up of 15 amino acids. V lost 5 bases and J 1 base, leaving 15 bases between the germline ends. DNA of the CDR3: TGTGCCAGCAGTCACCCCCGGGACATATCCTACGAGCAGTACTTC. It specifies CASSHPRDISYEQYF.

J is TRBJ2-2 and V is TRBV25-1, with D perhaps TRBD1 (6 bases). The CDR3 extends over 15 amino acids. The germline CDR1 and CDR2 sequences are MGHDK and SYGVNS. The V gene lost 5 bases and the J gene lost 2 bases, with 12 bases spanning the gap. The CDR3: CASSPRTDNTGELFF. In DNA form, the CDR3 reads TGTGCCAGCAGTCCCCGGACAGATAACACCGGGGAGCTGTTTTTT.

The chain employs TRBV9 and TRBJ2-3; TRBD2 is a possible D gene (7 bases). Germline values: CDR1 SGDLS, CDR2 YYNGEE. The CDR3 loop spans 18 amino acids. Trimming stripped 4 bases from V and 4 bases from J, with 25 bases between. CDR3 protein: CASSFLRGGSGKADTQYF. In nucleotides, the CDR3 is TGTGCCAGCAGCTTCCTTAGGGGGGGCAGCGGGAAGGCAGATACGCAGTATTTT.